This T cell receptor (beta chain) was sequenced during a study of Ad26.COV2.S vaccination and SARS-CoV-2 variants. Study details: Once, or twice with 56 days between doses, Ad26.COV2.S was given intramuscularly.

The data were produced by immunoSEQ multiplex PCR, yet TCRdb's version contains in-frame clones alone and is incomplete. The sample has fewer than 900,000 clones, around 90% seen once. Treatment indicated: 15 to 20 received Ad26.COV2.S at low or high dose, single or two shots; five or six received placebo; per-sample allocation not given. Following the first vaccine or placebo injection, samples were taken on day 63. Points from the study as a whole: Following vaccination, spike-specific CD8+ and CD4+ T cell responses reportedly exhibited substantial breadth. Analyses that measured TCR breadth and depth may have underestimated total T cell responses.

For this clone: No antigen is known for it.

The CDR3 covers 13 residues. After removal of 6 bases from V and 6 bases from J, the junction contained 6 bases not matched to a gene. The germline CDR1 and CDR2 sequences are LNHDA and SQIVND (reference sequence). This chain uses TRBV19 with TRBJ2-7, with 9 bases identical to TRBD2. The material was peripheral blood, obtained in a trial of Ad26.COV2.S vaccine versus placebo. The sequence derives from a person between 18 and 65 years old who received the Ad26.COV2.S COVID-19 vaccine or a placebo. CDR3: CASRWRGGGEQYF. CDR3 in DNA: TGTGCCAGTAGGTGGCGGGGGGGCGGCGAGCAGTACTTC.